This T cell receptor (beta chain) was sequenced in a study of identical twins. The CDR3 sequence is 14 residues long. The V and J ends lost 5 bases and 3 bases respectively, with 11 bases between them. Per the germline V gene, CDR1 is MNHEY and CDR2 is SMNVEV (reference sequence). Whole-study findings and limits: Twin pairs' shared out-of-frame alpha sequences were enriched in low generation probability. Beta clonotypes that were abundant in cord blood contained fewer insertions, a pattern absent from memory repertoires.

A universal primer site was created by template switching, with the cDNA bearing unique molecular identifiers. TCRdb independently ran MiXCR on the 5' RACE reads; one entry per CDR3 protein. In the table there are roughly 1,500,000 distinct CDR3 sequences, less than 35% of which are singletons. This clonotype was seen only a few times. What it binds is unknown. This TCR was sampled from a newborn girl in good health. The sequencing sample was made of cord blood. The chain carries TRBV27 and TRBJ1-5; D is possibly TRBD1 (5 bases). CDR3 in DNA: TGTGCCAGCAGTCCAAGACAGATCAATCAGCCCCAGCATTTT. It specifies CASSPRQINQPQHF.